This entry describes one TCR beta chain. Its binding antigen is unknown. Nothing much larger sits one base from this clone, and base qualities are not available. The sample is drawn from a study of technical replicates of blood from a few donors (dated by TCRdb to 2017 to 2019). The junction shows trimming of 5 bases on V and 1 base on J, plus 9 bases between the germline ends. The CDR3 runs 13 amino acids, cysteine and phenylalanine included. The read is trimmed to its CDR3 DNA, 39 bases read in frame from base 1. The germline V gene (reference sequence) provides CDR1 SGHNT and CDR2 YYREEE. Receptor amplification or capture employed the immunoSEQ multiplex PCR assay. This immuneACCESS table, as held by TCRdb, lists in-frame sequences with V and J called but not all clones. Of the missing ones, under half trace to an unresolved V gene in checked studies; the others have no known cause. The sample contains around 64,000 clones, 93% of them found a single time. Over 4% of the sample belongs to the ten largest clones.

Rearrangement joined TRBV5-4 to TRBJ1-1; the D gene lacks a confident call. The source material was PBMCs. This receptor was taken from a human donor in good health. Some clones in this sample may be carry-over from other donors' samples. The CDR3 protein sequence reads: CASRKTENTEAFF. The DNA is TGTGCCAGCAGAAAAACAGAGAACACTGAAGCTTTCTTT.